Below, 12 T cell receptor beta chains from the same sample are listed, as sequenced in a study of neurological immune-mediated disorders. Each CDR3 protein gets one entry after TCRdb re-called the 5' RACE reads with MiXCR. Of tens of thousands of distinct CDR3 sequences detected, under 5% appear once; the ten largest clones hold about 2%. Material for sequencing was CD4+ T cells from blood. The receptors were gathered from a woman aged 40 to 55 with multiple sclerosis.

This clonotype showed up many times. The chain joins TRBV12-3 or TRBV12-4 to TRBJ1-5, with D maybe TRBD1 (6 bases). The CDR3 length is 14 residues. V lost 6 bases and J 4 bases, leaving 13 bases between the germline ends. This chain's CDR3 is CASSLVGGNQPQHF. The CDR3 DNA follows: TGTGCCAGCAGCTTGGTAGGGGGGAATCAGCCCCAGCATTTT.

This clonotype has at least ten counts. The chain employs TRBV5-1 and TRBJ2-7, with 10 bases aligning to TRBD2. CDR3 length: 19 amino acids. With V trimmed by 6 bases and J by 3 bases, 21 bases remained unmatched. CDR1 is SGHRS and CDR2 is YFSETQ in the germline V gene. The CDR3 spells CASTLVSLRASGGSYEQYF. The DNA of the CDR3 is TGCGCCAGCACCCTTGTCTCGCTCAGGGCTAGCGGGGGCAGCTACGAGCAGTACTTC.

In its sample, this clonotype was seen many times. The rearrangement links TRBV3-1 to TRBJ2-3; D is unresolved. In germline, CDR1 is LGHDT, CDR2 YNNKEL (reference sequence). This CDR3 is 13 amino acids long. V lost 1 base and J 2 bases, leaving 4 bases between the germline ends. This CDR3 is CASSQVTTDTQYF. The CDR3 DNA reads as TGTGCCAGCAGCCAAGTCACCACAGATACGCAGTATTTT.

With respect to this clonotype: A much larger clone differs from this one at a single base, so this may be a read error. The chain combines TRBV18 with TRBJ1-1; the match to TRBD1 covers 8 bases. The CDR3 is 16 amino acids. Losses at the gene ends were 4 bases for V and 4 bases for J; bases not matched to a gene: 11. Looked up from germline, CDR1 is KGHSH and CDR2 is LQKENI. CDR3 in DNA: TGTGCCAGCTCACAGTCCCTGGACAGGGTGTCCACTGAAGCTTTCTTT. This encodes CASSQSLDRVSTEAFF.

This clonotype was seen ten or more times. The chain uses TRBV5-1 and TRBJ1-4; D not certain. This CDR3 has 14 amino acids. V lost 4 bases to trimming and J lost 0 bases, with 7 bases between them. Looked up from germline, CDR1 is SGHRS and CDR2 is YFSETQ. CDR3 nucleotides: TGCGCCAGCAGCCCCGGACCAACTAATGAAAAACTGTTTTTT. Amino acids: CASSPGPTNEKLFF.

This clonotype was picked up many times. The V call is TRBV5-1, the J call TRBJ2-2; TRBD2 is a possible D gene (6 bases). CDR3 size: 16 residues. Trimming took 1 base from V and 4 from J, leaving 14 bases between them. The germline V gene has CDR1 SGHRS and CDR2 YFSETQ. CDR3 bases: TGCGCCAGCAGCTTGACCGGAGGGGACGCCACCGGGGAGCTGTTTTTT. Translating it yields CASSLTGGDATGELFF.

The table lists this clonotype with many counts. This chain joins TRBV7-2 and TRBJ2-7; TRBD1 might be the D (6 bases). CDR3 length: 13 amino acids. Between the trimmed V and J ends, which lost 5 bases and 6 bases, there was a span of 14 bases. The germline V gene encodes CDR1 SGHTA and CDR2 FQGNSA. CDR3 sequence reads: CASSPEVGGEQYF. As DNA, the CDR3 is TGTGCCAGCAGCCCAGAGGTAGGGGGCGAGCAGTACTTC. Complete variable domain (other parts from reference TRBV7-2 and TRBJ2-7): GAGVSQSPSNKVTEKGKDVELRCDPISGHTALYWYRQSLGQGLEFLIYFQGNSAPDKSGLPSDRFSAERTGGSVSTLTIQRTQQEDSAVYLCASSPEVGGEQYFGPGTRLTVT.

Only a few counts were recorded for this clonotype. The rearrangement joins TRBV7-8 to TRBJ2-5; TRBD2 matches at 9 bases. The CDR3 is made up of 18 amino acids. The germline gives CDR1 SGHVS, CDR2 FQNEAQ. The ends lost 7 bases at V and 5 bases at J; junction bases unmatched: 20. In DNA form, the CDR3 reads TGTGCCAGCATCCCACACCGACCTGGGCGGGGGGGGTCGGAGACCCAGTACTTC. It translates to CASIPHRPGRGGSETQYF.

This clonotype occurred many times. The rearrangement links TRBV5-1 to TRBJ1-5; TRBD1 aligns across 7 bases. Germline CDR1 reads SGHRS; CDR2 reads YFSETQ. CDR3 length equals 13 residues. V was clipped by 3 bases and J by 5 bases; unmatched bases: 2. CDR3 nucleotides: TGCGCCAGCAGCTCTCAGGGGGATCAGCCCCAGCATTTT. It is translated as CASSSQGDQPQHF. Together with reference TRBV5-1 and TRBJ1-5, the CDR3 gives the full variable domain: KAGVTQTPRYLIKTRGQQVTLSCSPISGHRSVSWYQQTPGQGLQFLFEYFSETQRNKGNFPGRFSGRQFSNSRSEMNVSTLELGDSALYLCASSSQGDQPQHFGDGTRLSIL.

This clonotype was recorded at least ten times. The rearrangement joins TRBV5-1 to TRBJ2-4; 10 bases line up with TRBD2. The germline V gene has CDR1 SGHRS and CDR2 YFSETQ. V was pared by 0 bases and J by 7 bases, with 10 bases of the junction left unmatched. This CDR3 comprises 17 residues. The CDR3 DNA is TGCGCCAGCAGCTTGGGAGCGGGGGGGCCGGTTCTCAACATTCAGTACTTC. Translating it yields CASSLGAGGPVLNIQYF.

This clonotype was detected many times. CDR3 in amino acids: CASSLTANQRNEKLFF. DNA for the CDR3: TGTGCCAGCAGCTTAACGGCCAATCAGCGTAATGAAAAACTGTTTTTT. The chain has TRBV7-9 and TRBJ1-4; D gene uncertain. The CDR3 totals 16 residues. Germline V lookup: CDR1 SEHNR, CDR2 FQNEAQ (reference sequence). Trimming took 2 bases from V and 4 from J, leaving 14 bases between them.

This clonotype has a count of ten or more. The chain recombines TRBV11-3 with TRBJ2-3, with 13 nucleotides matching TRBD2. V gave up 5 bases and J gave up 0 bases; unmatched junction bases: 5. This CDR3 has 17 residues. CDR1 is SGHNT and CDR2 is YENEEA in the germline V gene. The CDR3 region has the DNA TGTGCCAGCAGCCTGGGACTAGCGGGACCCAGCACAGATACGCAGTATTTT. Its protein product is CASSLGLAGPSTDTQYF.